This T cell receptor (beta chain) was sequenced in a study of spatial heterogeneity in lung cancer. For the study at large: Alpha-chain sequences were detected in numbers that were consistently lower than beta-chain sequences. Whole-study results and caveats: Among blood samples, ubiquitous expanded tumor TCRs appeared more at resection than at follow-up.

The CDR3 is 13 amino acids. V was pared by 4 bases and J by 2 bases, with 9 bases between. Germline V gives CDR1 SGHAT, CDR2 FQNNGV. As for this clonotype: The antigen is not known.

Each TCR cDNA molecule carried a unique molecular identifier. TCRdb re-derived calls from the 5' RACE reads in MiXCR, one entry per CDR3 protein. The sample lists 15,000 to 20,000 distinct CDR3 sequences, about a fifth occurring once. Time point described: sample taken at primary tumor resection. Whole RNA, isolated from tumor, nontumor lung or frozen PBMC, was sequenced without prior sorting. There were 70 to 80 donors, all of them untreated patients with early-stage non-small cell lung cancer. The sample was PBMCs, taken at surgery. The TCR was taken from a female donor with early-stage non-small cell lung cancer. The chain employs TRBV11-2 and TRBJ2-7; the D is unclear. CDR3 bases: TGTGCCAGCAGCTATACGGATCCCTACGAGCAGTACTTC. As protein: CASSYTDPYEQYF.